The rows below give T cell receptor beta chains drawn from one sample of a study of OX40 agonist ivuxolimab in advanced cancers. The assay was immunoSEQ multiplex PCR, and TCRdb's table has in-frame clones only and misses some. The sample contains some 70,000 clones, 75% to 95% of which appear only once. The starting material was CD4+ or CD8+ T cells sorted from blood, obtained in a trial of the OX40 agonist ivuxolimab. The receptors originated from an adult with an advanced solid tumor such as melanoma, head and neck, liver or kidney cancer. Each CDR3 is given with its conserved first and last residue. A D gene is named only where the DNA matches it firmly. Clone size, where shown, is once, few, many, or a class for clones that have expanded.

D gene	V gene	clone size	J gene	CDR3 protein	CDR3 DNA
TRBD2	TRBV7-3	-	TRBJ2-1	CASSSYRLAGGDNEQFF	TGTGCCAGCAGCTCATATAGACTAGCGGGAGGGGACAATGAGCAGTTCTTC
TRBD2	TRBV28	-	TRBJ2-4	CASSQGLIKNIQYF	TGTGCCAGCAGCCAGGGACTAATAAAAAACATTCAGTACTTC
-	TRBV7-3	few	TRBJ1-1	CASSGKGDF	TGTGCCAGCAGCGGTAAGGGGGATTTT
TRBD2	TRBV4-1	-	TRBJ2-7	CASGGTSGPESYEQYF	TGCGCCAGCGGTGGGACTAGCGGGCCGGAATCCTACGAGCAGTACTTC
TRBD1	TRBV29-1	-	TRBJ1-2	CSVEEGRTGYGYTF	TGCAGCGTTGAAGAAGGACGGACAGGCTATGGCTACACCTTC
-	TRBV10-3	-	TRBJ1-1	CAISEVGTEAFF	TGTGCCATCAGTGAAGTGGGCACTGAAGCTTTCTTT
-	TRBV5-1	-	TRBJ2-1	CASSLGSRDSEQFF	TGCGCCAGCAGCTTGGGGTCCCGGGATAGTGAGCAGTTCTTC
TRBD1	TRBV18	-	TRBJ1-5	CASSANPGTGGSNQPQHF	TGTGCCAGCTCGGCCAATCCCGGGACAGGGGGAAGCAATCAGCCCCAGCATTTT
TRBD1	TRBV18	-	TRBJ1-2	CASSGGQGRGYTF	TGTGCCAGCTCCGGAGGACAGGGCCGTGGCTACACCTTC
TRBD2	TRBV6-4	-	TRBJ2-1	CASSPSGGAQNEQFF	TGTGCCAGCAGCCCGAGCGGGGGGGCCCAGAATGAGCAGTTCTTC
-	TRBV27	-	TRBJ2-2	CASSSGTLTGELFF	TGTGCCAGCAGTTCCGGGACCCTCACCGGGGAGCTGTTTTTT
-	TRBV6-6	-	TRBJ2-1	CASWTYNEQFF	TGTGCCAGTTGGACCTACAATGAGCAGTTCTTC
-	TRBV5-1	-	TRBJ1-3	CASRAEIFSGNTIYF	TGCGCCAGCAGGGCGGAAATTTTCTCTGGAAACACCATATATTTT
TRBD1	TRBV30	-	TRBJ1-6	CAWRGTGVRNSPLHF	TGTGCCTGGAGGGGGACAGGGGTAAGAAATTCACCCCTCCACTTT
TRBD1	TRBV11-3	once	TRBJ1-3	CASSLHDRALYGNTIYF	TGTGCCAGCAGCTTGCATGACAGGGCGCTTTATGGAAACACCATATATTTT
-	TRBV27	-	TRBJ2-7	CASGGLFGYEQYF	TGTGCCAGCGGAGGACTATTCGGCTACGAGCAGTACTTC
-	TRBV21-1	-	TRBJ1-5	CASSPDRNSNQPQHF	TGTGCCAGCAGCCCGGACAGGAATAGCAATCAGCCCCAGCATTTT
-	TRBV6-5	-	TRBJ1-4	CASRQRGLGKLFF	TGTGCCAGCAGACAACGGGGGTTGGGGAAACTGTTTTTT
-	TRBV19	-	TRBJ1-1	CASSMGRLTPEAFF	TGTGCCAGTAGTATGGGCAGGTTGACCCCTGAAGCTTTCTTT
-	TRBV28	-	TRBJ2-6	CASSLPLHNGANVLTF	TGTGCCAGCAGTTTACCTCTTCACAATGGGGCCAACGTCCTGACTTTC
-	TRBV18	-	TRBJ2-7	CASSPARSYEQYF	TGTGCCAGCTCACCGGCCAGATCCTACGAGCAGTACTTC
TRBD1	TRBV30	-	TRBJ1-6	CAWSLQTGDSPLHF	TGTGCCTGGAGTCTTCAGACAGGGGATTCACCCCTCCACTTT
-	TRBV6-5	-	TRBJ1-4	CASRPGTVNEKLFF	TGTGCCAGCAGGCCCGGGACGGTGAATGAAAAACTGTTTTTT
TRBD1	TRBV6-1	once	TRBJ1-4	CASTAGGVRGEKLFF	TGTGCCAGCACCGCAGGGGGAGTAAGAGGGGAAAAACTGTTTTTT
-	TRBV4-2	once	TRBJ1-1	CASSQDRDSEAFF	TGTGCCAGCAGCCAAGACAGGGACTCTGAAGCTTTCTTT
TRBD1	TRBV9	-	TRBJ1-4	CASSVGTGGNEKLFF	TGTGCCAGCAGCGTAGGGACAGGAGGGAATGAAAAACTGTTTTTT
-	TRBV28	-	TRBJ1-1	CASSHHGGGNTEAFF	TGTGCCAGCAGTCACCATGGGGGGGGGAACACTGAAGCTTTCTTT
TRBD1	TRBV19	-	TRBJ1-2	CASRIGARDRGQGYGYTF	TGTGCCAGTAGAATCGGGGCACGGGACAGGGGGCAGGGCTATGGCTACACCTTC
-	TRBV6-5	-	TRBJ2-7	CASSYRHRDYEQYF	TGTGCCAGCAGTTACCGTCACAGGGATTACGAGCAGTACTTC
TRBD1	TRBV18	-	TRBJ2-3	CASSPILERGLVPDTQYF	TGTGCCAGCTCACCGATCTTAGAGAGGGGGCTGGTTCCAGATACGCAGTATTTT
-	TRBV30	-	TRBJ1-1	CAWSIGMGNTEAFF	TGTGCCTGGAGTATAGGGATGGGCAACACTGAAGCTTTCTTT